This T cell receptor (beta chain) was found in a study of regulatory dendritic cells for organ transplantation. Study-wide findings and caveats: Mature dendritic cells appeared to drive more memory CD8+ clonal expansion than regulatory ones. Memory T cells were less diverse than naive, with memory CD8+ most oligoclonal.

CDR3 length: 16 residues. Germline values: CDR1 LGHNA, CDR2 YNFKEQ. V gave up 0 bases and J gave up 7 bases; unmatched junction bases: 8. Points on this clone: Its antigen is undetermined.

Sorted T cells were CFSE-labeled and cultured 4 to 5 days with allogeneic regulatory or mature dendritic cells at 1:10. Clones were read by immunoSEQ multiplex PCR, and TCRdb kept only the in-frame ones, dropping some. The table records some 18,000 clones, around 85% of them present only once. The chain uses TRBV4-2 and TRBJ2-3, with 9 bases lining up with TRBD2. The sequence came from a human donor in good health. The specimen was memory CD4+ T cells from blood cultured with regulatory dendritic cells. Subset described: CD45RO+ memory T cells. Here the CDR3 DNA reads TGTGCCAGCAGCCAAGATGCGGGGGGGCTAGCCAATACGCAGTATTTT. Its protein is CASSQDAGGLANTQYF.